Shown below are 20 T cell receptor beta chains from a single sample sequenced in a study of T cells after yellow fever vaccination. TCRdb itself ran the 5' RACE reads through MiXCR, one entry per CDR3 protein. The table lists 250,000 to 400,000 distinct CDR3 sequences, around 4.4% of them singletons. The sample here was PBMCs, taken 15 days after the yellow fever booster vaccination. The receptors come from a man younger than 30 who received the YFV17D yellow fever vaccine.

This clonotype was counted many times. The genes are TRBV15 and TRBJ2-1; D remains ambiguous. This CDR3 contains 14 residues. The germline V gene has CDR1 LNHNV and CDR2 YYDKDF (reference sequence). V gave up 1 base and J gave up 6 bases, with 10 bases separating them. CDR3 sequence (DNA): TGTGCCACCAGCAGAGCCCTCGGACGCAATGAGCAGTTCTTC. Translated, it gives CATSRALGRNEQFF.

This clonotype was counted many times. This chain connects TRBV9 to TRBJ2-4, with D perhaps given as TRBD1 or TRBD2 (5 bases each). The germline CDR1 and CDR2 sequences are SGDLS and YYNGEE. V shed 3 bases and J shed 0 bases, with 13 bases lying between them. This CDR3 has 16 amino acids. CDR3 coding DNA: TGTGCCAGCAGCGAACAGGCGGGCCAAGCCAAAAACATTCAGTACTTC. Amino acid sequence: CASSEQAGQAKNIQYF.

This clonotype has ten or more counts. The rearrangement joins TRBV9 to TRBJ1-3; tentatively, D is TRBD1 (5 bases). Germline V CDR1 and CDR2: SGDLS, YYNGEE. The CDR3 runs to 15 residues. V was clipped by 3 bases and J by 4 bases, with 14 bases between them. As DNA, the CDR3 is TGTGCCAGCAGCGCTCTTCGGGACGAAGGAAACACCATATATTTT. It translates to CASSALRDEGNTIYF.

This clonotype was picked up a small number of times. The V call is TRBV7-9, the J call TRBJ2-7; perhaps TRBD2 as D (5 bases). Trimming took 3 bases from V and 5 from J, leaving 11 bases between them. CDR1 SEHNR and CDR2 FQNEAQ come from the germline V gene (reference sequence). This CDR3 comprises 13 residues. The DNA for the CDR3 is TGTGCCAGCAGCTTCCCGGGGAAGAACGAGCAGTACTTC. The encoded protein is CASSFPGKNEQYF.

This clonotype has at least ten counts. V and J are TRBV7-8 and TRBJ1-5; unclear D gene. Between the trimmed V and J ends, which lost 0 bases and 4 bases, there was a span of 7 bases. The CDR3 is made up of 14 amino acids. CDR1 is SGHVS and CDR2 is FQNEAQ in the germline V gene. The CDR3 loop is CASSLARENQPQHF. CDR3 coding DNA: TGTGCCAGCAGCTTAGCCCGGGAGAATCAGCCCCAGCATTTT. Using reference TRBV7-8 and TRBJ1-5 for the parts outside the CDR3, the full variable domain is GAGVSQSPRYKVAKRGQDVALRCDPISGHVSLFWYQQALGQGPEFLTYFQNEAQLDKSGLPSDRFFAERPEGSVSTLKIQRTQQEDSAVYLCASSLARENQPQHFGDGTRLSIL.

This clonotype was detected ten times or more. This chain connects TRBV18 to TRBJ2-1; D could derive from TRBD1 or TRBD2 (5 bases each). V shed 3 bases and J shed 10 bases, with 10 bases lying between them. Germline values: CDR1 KGHSH, CDR2 LQKENI. The CDR3 loop spans 12 amino acids. The DNA for the CDR3 is TGTGCCAGCTCACCTAGCGAGGGGGAGCAGTTCTTC. It yields the protein CASSPSEGEQFF.

Ten or more counts support this clonotype. The chain couples TRBV7-2 to TRBJ2-5; TRBD1 matches 8 bases. V dropped 5 bases and J dropped 6; count of bases not matched to a gene: 8. The CDR3 loop spans 14 amino acids. Per germline, CDR1 SGHTA and CDR2 FQGNSA. DNA for the CDR3: TGTGCCAGCAGCCAAGGACAGGGACGACAGACCCAGTACTTC. Its translation: CASSQGQGRQTQYF.

V is TRBV4-1 and J is TRBJ2-7; 12 bases match TRBD2. The CDR3 spans 17 residues. The germline gives CDR1 MGHRA, CDR2 YSYEKL. Germline trimming cut 0 bases from V and 1 base from J; bases unmatched to any gene: 4. CDR3 sequence: CASSQEKGTSGSYEQYF. CDR3 in DNA: TGCGCCAGCAGCCAAGAGAAAGGGACTAGCGGGTCCTACGAGCAGTACTTC.

Only a few counts were recorded for this clonotype. V and J are TRBV7-2 and TRBJ2-3; tentatively, D is TRBD1 (5 bases). Germline lookup yields CDR1 SGHTA and CDR2 FQGNSA. V was clipped by 0 bases and J by 2 bases, with 9 bases between them. The CDR3 is made up of 15 amino acids. The CDR3 DNA reads as TGTGCCAGCAGCTTAGCGGGCAGGGCCACAGATACGCAGTATTTT. Residues: CASSLAGRATDTQYF.

The rearrangement joins TRBV7-2 to TRBJ1-2; 8 bases match TRBD1. V shed 4 bases, J shed 8 bases, and the junction held 15 bases outside the gene matches. The CDR3 runs 16 residues. The germline CDR1 and CDR2 sequences are SGHTA and FQGNSA. This CDR3 reads CASSYGTGGLGVGYTF. The CDR3 nucleotides are TGTGCCAGCAGCTACGGAACAGGGGGACTCGGGGTCGGCTACACCTTC.

Ten or more counts support this clonotype. The chain recombines TRBV5-1 with TRBJ2-5; 9 bases match TRBD1. The ends lost 0 bases at V and 4 bases at J; junction bases unmatched: 4. The CDR3 sequence is 15 residues long. Germline assignment: CDR1 SGHRS and CDR2 YFSETQ. CDR3 coding DNA: TGCGCCAGCAGCTTGGGGGACAGGGTTGGAGAGACCCAGTACTTC. Translating it yields CASSLGDRVGETQYF.

This clonotype was recorded many times. This rearrangement joins TRBV2 to TRBJ1-3; D is uncertain. The CDR3 is made up of 13 amino acids. Trimming left V 5 bases short and J 2 bases short, with 7 bases between. CDR1 and CDR2 (germline): SNHLY, FYNNEI. CDR3 nucleotide sequence: TGTGCCAGCAGTCCGGGCCCTGGAAACACCATATATTTT. Protein sequence: CASSPGPGNTIYF.

This clonotype has more than one count but fewer than ten. This sequence joins TRBV29-1 and TRBJ1-2; D unresolved. With 7 bases removed from V and 5 bases from J, the gap between germline ends came to 11 bases. Germline values: CDR1 SQVTM, CDR2 ANQGSEA. The length of the CDR3 is 11 residues. DNA of the CDR3: TGCAGCGGAGTTTGGGATTATGGCTACACCTTC. It codes for CSGVWDYGYTF.

In this sample, this clonotype turned up many times. The genes are TRBV6-1 and TRBJ1-2, with D possibly TRBD1 on 5 matching bases. CDR3 length: 15 amino acids. Germline CDR1 is MNHNS and CDR2 is SASEGT. Trimming pared 7 bases from V and 2 bases from J, leaving 17 bases between. CDR3 residues: CASTPTEFSNYGYTF. CDR3 nucleotides: TGTGCCAGCACCCCGACAGAGTTCTCCAACTATGGCTACACCTTC.

Ten or more counts support this clonotype. This rearrangement joins TRBV12-3 or TRBV12-4 to TRBJ1-1; 9 positions agree with TRBD1. The CDR3 runs to 15 residues. J was trimmed by 2 bases and V by 5 bases; bases with no gene match: 6. The CDR3 loop is CASSNRDRVNTEAFF. As DNA, the CDR3 is TGTGCCAGCAGTAACCGGGACAGGGTTAACACTGAAGCTTTCTTT.

This clonotype appeared many times. The rearrangement joins TRBV5-1 to TRBJ1-2, with D hard to call. This CDR3 is built from 14 residues. The germline V and J ends were trimmed by 1 base and 5 bases, with 12 bases remaining between them. Germline CDR1 reads SGHRS; CDR2 reads YFSETQ. CDR3 residues: CASSLRSAKYGYTF. In DNA, the CDR3 is TGCGCCAGCAGCTTGAGGTCAGCCAAATATGGCTACACCTTC.

This sequence joins TRBV12-3 or TRBV12-4 and TRBJ1-4; D unclear. The V gene lost 5 bases and the J gene lost 0 bases, with 7 bases spanning the gap. There are 14 residues in the CDR3. CDR3 DNA sequence: TGTGCCAGCAGTAAGAGATCAACTAATGAAAAACTGTTTTTT. Translated, it gives CASSKRSTNEKLFF.

This clonotype was seen ten or more times. The rearrangement links TRBV7-9 to TRBJ2-3, with D possibly TRBD1 on 6 matching bases. Germline values: CDR1 SEHNR, CDR2 FQNEAQ (reference sequence). V shed 5 bases and J shed 6 bases, with 15 bases lying between them. The CDR3 is made up of 14 amino acids. In nucleotides, the CDR3 is TGTGCCAGCAGCGCTAGGGACACGGAGGATACGCAGTATTTT. Its protein product is CASSARDTEDTQYF.

This chain connects TRBV3-1 to TRBJ2-3, with 7 bases aligning to TRBD1. CDR3 size: 14 residues. Looked up from germline, CDR1 is LGHDT and CDR2 is YNNKEL (reference sequence). With 7 bases clipped from V and 0 bases from J, the junction kept 4 bases outside the gene matches. Here the CDR3 DNA reads TGTGCCAGCAAAACAGGGGAGAGCACAGATACGCAGTATTTT. The encoded protein is CASKTGESTDTQYF.

This clonotype was counted ten times or more. This rearrangement joins TRBV5-3 to TRBJ2-7; D is uncertain. TRBV5-3 is sorted into the ORF group, with uncertain function. V lost 2 bases and J lost 3, with 6 bases in between. This CDR3 comprises 12 residues. DNA for the CDR3: TGTGCCAGAAGCTTCAGCCACTACGAGCAGTACTTC. The encoded protein is CARSFSHYEQYF.